The 17 T cell receptor beta chains below come from one sample, sequenced in a study of T cells in Graves' hyperthyroidism and ophthalmopathy. Regions amplified from RNA transcripts were the TCR beta CDR3 regions. Researchers ran a first-round RT-PCR on the TCR CDR3 using the HTBI primer set. TCRdb re-called the multiplex PCR reads through MiXCR, storing one row per CDR3 protein. The repertoire holds approximately 420,000 distinct CDR3 sequences, with 15% as singletons. Sequencing used blood. The origin of the receptors is a woman aged 30 to 39 with Graves' hyperthyroidism.

The chain joins TRBV27 to TRBJ2-1; the D gene is possibly TRBD1 (6 bases). The germline V and J ends were trimmed by 2 bases and 2 bases, with 10 bases remaining between them. This CDR3 is 15 amino acids long. CDR1 is MNHEY and CDR2 is SMNVEV in the germline V gene (reference sequence). For the CDR3, the DNA is TGTGCCAGCAGTTTAGAGGGGGATCCCTACAATGAGCAGTTCTTC. Translated, it gives CASSLEGDPYNEQFF.

This clonotype was detected only a few times. The CDR3 protein is CASSSPGVGARGYGYTF. The CDR3 bases are TGTGCCAGCAGCTCCCCGGGGGTGGGGGCAAGAGGCTATGGCTACACCTTC. J is TRBJ1-2 and V is TRBV3-1, with D possibly being TRBD1 (6 bases). CDR1 and CDR2 (germline): LGHDT, YNNKEL (reference sequence). This CDR3 has 17 amino acids. V gave up 5 bases and J gave up 4 bases, with 23 bases separating them.

The rearrangement uses TRBV3-1 and TRBJ2-1, with 10 bases identical to TRBD2. This CDR3 is 18 amino acids long. V trimming: 1 base; J trimming: 3 bases; junction bases outside the gene matches: 9. Germline CDR1 is LGHDT and CDR2 is YNNKEL (reference sequence). CDR3 DNA: TGTGCCAGCAGCCAAGTTATAGGGCTAGCGGGAGACTACAATGAGCAGTTCTTC. It yields the protein CASSQVIGLAGDYNEQFF.

Only a few counts were recorded for this clonotype. V gene TRBV27 combines with J gene TRBJ2-7, with TRBD2 matching over 8 bases. With 2 bases clipped from V and 3 bases from J, the junction kept 12 bases outside the gene matches. CDR3 size: 17 residues. Germline CDR1 MNHEY, CDR2 SMNVEV (reference sequence). The CDR3 sequence is CASSLTVTRLAFYEQYF. The DNA of the CDR3 is TGTGCCAGCAGTTTAACGGTAACGAGACTAGCGTTCTACGAGCAGTACTTC.

This clonotype was found many times. The rearrangement joins TRBV30 to TRBJ2-1, with D possibly TRBD1 on 6 matching bases. The germline CDR1 and CDR2 sequences are GTSNPN and SVGIG (reference sequence). This CDR3 is 14 amino acids long. With 4 bases removed from V and 4 bases from J, the gap between germline ends came to 14 bases. The CDR3 nucleotides are TGTGCCTGGAACGGGGACAAGGGGTACAATGAGCAGTTCTTC. It is translated as CAWNGDKGYNEQFF.

Remarks on this clonotype: The junction does not match germline at one end; this may be a read error. The chain carries TRBV15 and TRBJ2-2; 8 bases align to TRBD1. CDR1 and CDR2 (germline): LNHNV, YYDKDF (reference sequence). The length of the CDR3 is 19 residues. The DNA of the CDR3 is TGTGCCGCCAGCAGAGATCTCCACTGGGCGGGACAGGAAGGTAGTTCGCTGTTTTTT. It translates to CAASRDLHWAGQEGSSLFF.

This clonotype was picked up many times. V and J are TRBV12-3 or TRBV12-4 and TRBJ1-5; D is possibly TRBD1 (6 bases). The CDR3 has 13 amino acids. V was clipped by 7 bases and J by 3 bases, with 10 bases between them. This chain's CDR3 is CASTQGYNQPQHF. CDR3 in DNA: TGTGCCAGCACCCAGGGGTACAATCAGCCCCAGCATTTT.

The chain carries TRBV24-1 and TRBJ1-5; TRBD1 is a possible D gene (5 bases). CDR3 size: 13 residues. In germline, CDR1 is KGHDR, CDR2 SFDVKD. Trimming took 4 bases from V and 6 from J, leaving 9 bases between them. The CDR3 coding sequence is TGTGCCACCAGTGAACAAGGGGTTCAGCCCCAGCATTTT. It codes for CATSEQGVQPQHF.

A few counts support this clonotype. The chain has TRBV29-1 and TRBJ2-3; D perhaps matches TRBD1 (5 bases). The V end lost 7 bases, the J end lost 2 bases, and 19 bases lay between the germline ends. Germline-derived CDR1 and CDR2 are SQVTM and ANQGSEA. This CDR3 region has 15 residues. CDR3 residues: CSATQGSGFTDTQYF. In nucleotides, the CDR3 is TGCAGCGCAACCCAGGGTAGTGGATTCACAGATACGCAGTATTTT.

In this sample, this clonotype turned up many times. The rearrangement joins TRBV15 to TRBJ1-1; the D gene is possibly TRBD1 (5 bases). Trimming took 0 bases from V and 5 from J, leaving 10 bases between them. This CDR3 has 14 amino acids. Germline CDR1 is LNHNV and CDR2 is YYDKDF (reference sequence). The chain's CDR3 is CATSRDLGGTEAFF. The CDR3 DNA follows: TGTGCCACCAGCAGAGATCTTGGGGGAACTGAAGCTTTCTTT.

Only a few counts were recorded for this clonotype. The rearrangement uses TRBV27 and TRBJ1-2; TRBD1 is a possible D gene (5 bases). The CDR3 runs to 13 residues. Trimming took 4 bases from V and 6 from J, leaving 12 bases between them. The germline CDR1 and CDR2 sequences are MNHEY and SMNVEV (reference sequence). The DNA for the CDR3 is TGTGCCAGCAGTTCCCTACAAGGGGATGGCTACACCTTC. Encoded protein: CASSSLQGDGYTF.

This clonotype was detected many times. Here the CDR3 DNA reads TGTGCCAGCAGTGAAGATCACGCGATCGGTCAGCCCCAGCATTTT. This translates into CASSEDHAIGQPQHF. The V call is TRBV2, the J call TRBJ1-5; no definite D call. Germline V gene data show CDR1 as SNHLY and CDR2 as FYNNEI. CDR3 size: 15 residues. V dropped 1 base and J dropped 6 bases, with 13 bases sitting between them.

This clonotype occurred many times. The chain uses TRBV3-1 and TRBJ1-2, with TRBD1 as a possible D gene (6 bases). V was cut by 1 base and J by 0 bases, with 9 bases left in between. This CDR3 has 15 residues. The germline CDR1 and CDR2 sequences are LGHDT and YNNKEL (reference sequence). CDR3 protein: CASSQVGHPNYGYTF. The CDR3 DNA reads TGTGCCAGCAGCCAAGTGGGACATCCTAACTATGGCTACACCTTC.

The rearrangement joins TRBV12-3 or TRBV12-4 to TRBJ2-2, with 7 bases matching TRBD1. Trimming at V came to 6 bases and at J to 4 bases, leaving 2 bases not matched to a gene. CDR3 length equals 13 residues. The CDR3 nucleotides are TGTGCCAGCAGGACAGGGTTCACCGGGGAGCTGTTTTTT. Amino acids: CASRTGFTGELFF.

The rearrangement links TRBV5-1 to TRBJ2-3; 8 bases are a match to TRBD2. This CDR3 is built from 16 residues. CDR1 SGHRS and CDR2 YFSETQ come from the germline V gene. The trim removed 7 bases at V and 0 bases at J, leaving 10 bases unmatched. In DNA, the CDR3 is TGCGCCAGCCTTGAGGCGGGGGGTGCTAGCACAGATACGCAGTATTTT. It encodes CASLEAGGASTDTQYF.

The chain recombines TRBV6-1 with TRBJ2-1; the match to TRBD1 covers 9 bases. V was clipped by 5 bases and J by 1 base; unmatched bases: 6. The length of the CDR3 is 16 residues. Germline CDR1 is MNHNS and CDR2 is SASEGT. CDR3 loop: CASSPLGTGSYNEQFF. The CDR3 nucleotides read TGTGCCAGCAGTCCGCTGGGGACAGGGTCCTACAATGAGCAGTTCTTC.

This clonotype occurred many times. The chain has TRBV7-2 and TRBJ1-6; possibly TRBD1 for D (6 bases). This CDR3 comprises 15 residues. Trimming removed 4 bases at V and 12 bases at J, with 19 bases between. Germline V gene lookup returns CDR1 SGHTA and CDR2 FQGNSA. CDR3 nucleotide sequence: TGTGCCAGCAGCTCATCCTTCACCCAGGGGAAACCCCTCCACTTT. It yields the protein CASSSSFTQGKPLHF.